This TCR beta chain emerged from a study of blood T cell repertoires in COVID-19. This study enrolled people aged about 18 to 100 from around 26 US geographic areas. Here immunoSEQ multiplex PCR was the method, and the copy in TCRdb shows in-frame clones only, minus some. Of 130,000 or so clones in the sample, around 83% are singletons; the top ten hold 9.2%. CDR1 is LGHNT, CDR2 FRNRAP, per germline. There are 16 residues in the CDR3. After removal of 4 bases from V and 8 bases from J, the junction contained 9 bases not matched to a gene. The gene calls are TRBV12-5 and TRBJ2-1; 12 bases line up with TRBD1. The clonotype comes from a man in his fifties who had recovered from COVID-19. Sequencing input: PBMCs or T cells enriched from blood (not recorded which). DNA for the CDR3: TGTGCTAGTGGTTCCGGGACAGGGGGCCCTCTACATGAGCAGTTCTTC. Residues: CASGSGTGGPLHEQFF.